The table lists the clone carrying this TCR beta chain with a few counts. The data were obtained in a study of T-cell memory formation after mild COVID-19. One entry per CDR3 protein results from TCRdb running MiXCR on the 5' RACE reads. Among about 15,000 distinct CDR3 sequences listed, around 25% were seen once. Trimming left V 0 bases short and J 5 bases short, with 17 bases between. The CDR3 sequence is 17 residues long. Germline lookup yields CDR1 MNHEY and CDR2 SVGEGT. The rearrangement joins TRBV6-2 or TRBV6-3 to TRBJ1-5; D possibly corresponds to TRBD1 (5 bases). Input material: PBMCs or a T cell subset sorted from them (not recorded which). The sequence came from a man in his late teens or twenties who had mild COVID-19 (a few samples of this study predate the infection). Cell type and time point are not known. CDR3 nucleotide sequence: TGTGCCAGCAGTTACTCGTATAGGGGCGAGAACGATCAGCCCCAGCATTTT. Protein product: CASSYSYRGENDQPQHF.